The sequence of this TCR beta chain was determined in a study of T cells in narcolepsy. The method was immunoSEQ multiplex PCR; TCRdb's version includes in-frame clones alone and lacks a portion of them. The profile covers 30,000 to 45,000 clones, with roughly nine tenths appearing a single time and over 0.8% taken by the ten largest. General study points: Autoreactive clone sequences were missing from some blood memory CD4+ repertoires. Blood of same and different patients, but not healthy controls, reportedly held recurring autoreactive clonotypes. HCRT-specific and TRIB2-specific autoreactive clonotypes appeared among same-patient CSF and blood CD4+ clonotypes.

This CDR3 is built from 17 residues. The germline V and J ends were trimmed by 0 bases and 0 bases, with 11 bases remaining between them. Looked up from germline, CDR1 is MGHRA and CDR2 is YSYEKL. As for this clone: Its antigen remains unidentified.

This rearrangement joins TRBV4-1 to TRBJ2-2, with a possible D match to TRBD1 (5 bases). The specimen sequenced was CD45RA- memory CD4+ T cells from PBMCs. This TCR was recovered from a human donor with narcolepsy. CDR3 sequence reads: CASSQDRDSANTGELFF. The CDR3 coding sequence is TGCGCCAGCAGCCAAGATCGAGACAGCGCGAACACCGGGGAGCTGTTTTTT.